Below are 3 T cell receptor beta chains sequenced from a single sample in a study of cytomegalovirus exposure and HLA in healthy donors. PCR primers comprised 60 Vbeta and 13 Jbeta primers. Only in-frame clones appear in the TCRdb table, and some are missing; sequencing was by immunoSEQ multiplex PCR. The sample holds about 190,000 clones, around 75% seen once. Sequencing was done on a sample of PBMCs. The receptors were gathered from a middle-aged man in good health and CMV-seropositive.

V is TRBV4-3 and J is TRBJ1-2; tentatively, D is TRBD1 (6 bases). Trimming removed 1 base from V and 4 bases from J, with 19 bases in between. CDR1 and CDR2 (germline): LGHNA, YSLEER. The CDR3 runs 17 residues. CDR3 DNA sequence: TGCGCCAGCAGCCAAGTTAAGGGGGAGGGACCCTTCTATGGCTACACCTTC. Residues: CASSQVKGEGPFYGYTF.

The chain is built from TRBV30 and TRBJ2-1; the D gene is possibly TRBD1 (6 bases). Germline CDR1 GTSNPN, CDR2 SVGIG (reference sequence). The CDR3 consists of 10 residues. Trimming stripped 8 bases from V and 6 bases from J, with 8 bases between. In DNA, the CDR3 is TGTGCCACGGACAGCAATGAGCAGTTCTTC. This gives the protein CATDSNEQFF.

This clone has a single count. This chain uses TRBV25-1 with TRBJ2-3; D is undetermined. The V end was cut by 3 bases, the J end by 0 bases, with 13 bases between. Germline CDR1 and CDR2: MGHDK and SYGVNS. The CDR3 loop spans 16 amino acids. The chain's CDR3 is CASSEIGSTSTDTQYF. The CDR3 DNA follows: TGTGCCAGCAGTGAGATTGGTTCGACTAGCACAGATACGCAGTATTTT.